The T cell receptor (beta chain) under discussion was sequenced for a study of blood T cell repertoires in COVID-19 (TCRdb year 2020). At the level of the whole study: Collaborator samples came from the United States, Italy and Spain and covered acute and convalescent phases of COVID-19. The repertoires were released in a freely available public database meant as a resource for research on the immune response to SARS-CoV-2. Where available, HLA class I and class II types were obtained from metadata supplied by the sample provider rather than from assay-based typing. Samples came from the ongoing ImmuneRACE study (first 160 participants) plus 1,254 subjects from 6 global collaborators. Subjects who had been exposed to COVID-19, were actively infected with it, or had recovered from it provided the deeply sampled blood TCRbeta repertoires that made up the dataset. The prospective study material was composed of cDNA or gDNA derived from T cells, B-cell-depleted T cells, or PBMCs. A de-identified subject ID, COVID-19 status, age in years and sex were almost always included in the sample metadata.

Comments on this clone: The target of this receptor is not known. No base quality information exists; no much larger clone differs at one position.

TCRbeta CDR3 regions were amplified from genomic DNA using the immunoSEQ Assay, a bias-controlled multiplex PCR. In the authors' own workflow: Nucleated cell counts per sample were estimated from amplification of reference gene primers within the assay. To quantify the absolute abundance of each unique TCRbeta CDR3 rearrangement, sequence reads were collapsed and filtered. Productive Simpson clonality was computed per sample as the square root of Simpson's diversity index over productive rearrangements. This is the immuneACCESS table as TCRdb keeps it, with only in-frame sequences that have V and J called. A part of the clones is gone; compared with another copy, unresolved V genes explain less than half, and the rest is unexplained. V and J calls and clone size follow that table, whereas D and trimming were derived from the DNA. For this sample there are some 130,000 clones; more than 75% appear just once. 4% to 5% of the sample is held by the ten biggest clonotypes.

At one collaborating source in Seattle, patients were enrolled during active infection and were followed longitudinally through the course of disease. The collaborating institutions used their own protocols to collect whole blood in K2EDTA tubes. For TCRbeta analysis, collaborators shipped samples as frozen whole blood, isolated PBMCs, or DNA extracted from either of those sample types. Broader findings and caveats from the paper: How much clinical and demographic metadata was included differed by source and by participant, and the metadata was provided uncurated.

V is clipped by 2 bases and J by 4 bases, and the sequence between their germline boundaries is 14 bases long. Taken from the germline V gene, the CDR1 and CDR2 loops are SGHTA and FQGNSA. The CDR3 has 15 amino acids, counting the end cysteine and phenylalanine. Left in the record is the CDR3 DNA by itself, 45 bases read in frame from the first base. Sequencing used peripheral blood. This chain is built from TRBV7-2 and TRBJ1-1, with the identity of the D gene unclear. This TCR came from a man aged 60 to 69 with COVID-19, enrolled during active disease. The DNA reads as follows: TGTGCCAGCAGCTTAAATCCGTTTTTAGCCACTGAAGCTTTCTTT. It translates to CASSLNPFLATEAFF.